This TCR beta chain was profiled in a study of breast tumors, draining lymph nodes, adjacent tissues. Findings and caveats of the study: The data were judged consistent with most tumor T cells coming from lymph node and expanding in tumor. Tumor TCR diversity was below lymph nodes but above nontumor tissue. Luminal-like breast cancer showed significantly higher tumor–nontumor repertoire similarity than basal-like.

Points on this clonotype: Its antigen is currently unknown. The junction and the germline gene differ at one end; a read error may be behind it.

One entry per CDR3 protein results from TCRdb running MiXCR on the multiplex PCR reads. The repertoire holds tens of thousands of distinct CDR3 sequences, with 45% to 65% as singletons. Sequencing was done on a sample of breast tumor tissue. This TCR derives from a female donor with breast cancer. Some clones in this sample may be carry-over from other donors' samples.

The CDR3 DNA is TGTGTCAGCAGCCCACCTGGACAGGAGAACTATGGCTACACCTTC. It encodes CVSSPPGQENYGYTF. The chain links TRBV13 to TRBJ1-2; 7 nucleotides align to TRBD1. The CDR3 totals 15 residues. CDR1 is PRHDT, CDR2 FYEKMQ, per germline (reference sequence).